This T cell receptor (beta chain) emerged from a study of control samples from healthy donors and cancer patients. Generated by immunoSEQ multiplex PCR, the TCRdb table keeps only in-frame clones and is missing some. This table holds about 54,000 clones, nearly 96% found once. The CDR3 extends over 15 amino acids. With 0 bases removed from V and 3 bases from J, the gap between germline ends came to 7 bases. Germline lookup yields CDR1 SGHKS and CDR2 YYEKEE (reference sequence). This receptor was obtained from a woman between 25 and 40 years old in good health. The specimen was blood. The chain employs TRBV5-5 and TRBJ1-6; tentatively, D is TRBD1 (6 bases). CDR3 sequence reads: CASSLEQGYNSPLHF. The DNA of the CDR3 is TGTGCCAGCAGCTTGGAACAGGGCTATAATTCACCCCTCCACTTT.